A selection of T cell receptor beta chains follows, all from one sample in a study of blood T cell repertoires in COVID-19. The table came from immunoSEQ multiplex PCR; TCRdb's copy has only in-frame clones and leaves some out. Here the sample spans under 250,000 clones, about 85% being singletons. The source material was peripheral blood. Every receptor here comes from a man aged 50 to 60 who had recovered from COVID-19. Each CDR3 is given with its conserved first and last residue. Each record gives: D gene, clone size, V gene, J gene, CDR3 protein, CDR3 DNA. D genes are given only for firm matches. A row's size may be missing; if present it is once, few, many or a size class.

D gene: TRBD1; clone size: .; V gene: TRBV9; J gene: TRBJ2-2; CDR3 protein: CASSVGLQGSTGELFF; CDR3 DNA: TGTGCCAGCAGCGTAGGTCTACAGGGGAGCACCGGGGAGCTGTTTTTT
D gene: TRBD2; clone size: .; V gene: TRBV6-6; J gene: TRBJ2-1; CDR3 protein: CASSYDASGSYNEQFF; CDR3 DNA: TGTGCCAGCAGTTACGACGCTAGCGGGAGTTACAATGAGCAGTTCTTC
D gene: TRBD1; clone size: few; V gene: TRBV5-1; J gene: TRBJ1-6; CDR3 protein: CASSFGTGLGSPLHF; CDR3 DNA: TGCGCCAGCAGCTTCGGGACAGGGTTGGGTTCACCCCTCCACTTT
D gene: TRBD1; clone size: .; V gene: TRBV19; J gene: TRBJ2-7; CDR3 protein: CASNPGQGFEQYF; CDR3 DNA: TGTGCCAGTAACCCGGGACAGGGGTTCGAGCAGTACTTC
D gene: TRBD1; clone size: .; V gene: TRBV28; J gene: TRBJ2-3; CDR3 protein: CASSRQGMSTDTQYF; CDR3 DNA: TGTGCCAGCAGTCGACAGGGAATGTCCACAGATACGCAGTATTTT
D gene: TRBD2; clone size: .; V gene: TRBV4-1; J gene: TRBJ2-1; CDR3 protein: CASSQATLAGVYNEQFF; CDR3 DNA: TGCGCCAGCAGCCAAGCTACACTAGCGGGAGTTTACAATGAGCAGTTCTTC
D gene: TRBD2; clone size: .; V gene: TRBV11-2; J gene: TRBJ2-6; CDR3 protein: CASSLRGSGRAGANVLTF; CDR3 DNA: TGTGCCAGCAGCCTCCGGGGTAGCGGGAGGGCTGGGGCCAACGTCCTGACTTTC
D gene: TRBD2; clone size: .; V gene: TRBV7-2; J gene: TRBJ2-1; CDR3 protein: CASSFRRLAGVDRNNEQFF; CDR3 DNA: TGTGCCAGCAGCTTCCGGAGACTAGCGGGAGTCGACCGAAACAATGAGCAGTTCTTC
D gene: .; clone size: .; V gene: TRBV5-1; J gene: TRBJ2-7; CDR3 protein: CASSLRQAYEQYF; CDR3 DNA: TGCGCCAGCAGCTTGAGACAGGCCTACGAGCAGTACTTC
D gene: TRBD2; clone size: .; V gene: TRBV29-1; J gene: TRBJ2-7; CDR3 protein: CSVDSRREGSLEQYF; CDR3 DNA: TGCAGCGTTGACTCTCGGCGGGAGGGCTCTCTCGAGCAGTACTTC
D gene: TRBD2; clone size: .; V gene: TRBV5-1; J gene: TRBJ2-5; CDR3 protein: CASSSTSRTSGSLETQYF; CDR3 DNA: TGCGCCAGCAGCTCGACCTCGAGGACTAGCGGGTCGCTAGAGACCCAGTACTTC
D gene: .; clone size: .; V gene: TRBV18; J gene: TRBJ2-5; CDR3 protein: CASSPSSETQYF; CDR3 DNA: TGTGCCAGCTCACCATCGTCGGAGACCCAGTACTTC
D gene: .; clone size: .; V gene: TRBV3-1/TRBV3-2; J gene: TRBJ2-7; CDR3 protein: CASSREAGSYEQYF; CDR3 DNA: TGTGCCAGCAGCCGGGAGGCAGGCAGCTACGAGCAGTACTTC
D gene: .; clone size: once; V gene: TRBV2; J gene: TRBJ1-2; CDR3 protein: CASRYRVLNYGYTF; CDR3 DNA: TGTGCCAGCAGGTACAGGGTTCTAAACTATGGCTACACCTTC
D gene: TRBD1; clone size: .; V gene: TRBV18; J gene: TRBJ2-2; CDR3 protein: CASSPDRAAGELFF; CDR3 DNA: TGTGCCAGCTCACCCGACAGGGCAGCCGGGGAGCTGTTTTTT
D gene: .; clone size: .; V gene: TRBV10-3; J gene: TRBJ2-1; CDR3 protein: CATAGTHSNEQFF; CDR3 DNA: TGTGCCACTGCCGGGACTCACTCAAATGAGCAGTTCTTC
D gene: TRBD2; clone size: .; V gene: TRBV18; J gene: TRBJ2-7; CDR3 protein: CASSPDSGMYEQYF; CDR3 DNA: TGTGCCAGCTCCCCCGACAGCGGGATGTACGAGCAGTACTTC
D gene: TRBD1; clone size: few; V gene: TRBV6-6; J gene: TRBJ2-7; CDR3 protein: CASRADRVHEQYF; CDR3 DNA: TGTGCCAGCAGAGCTGACAGGGTTCACGAGCAGTACTTC
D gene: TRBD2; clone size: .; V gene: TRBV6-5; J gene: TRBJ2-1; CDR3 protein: CASSSDSGRGNEQFF; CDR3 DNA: TGTGCCAGCAGCTCGGATAGCGGGAGAGGAAATGAGCAGTTCTTC
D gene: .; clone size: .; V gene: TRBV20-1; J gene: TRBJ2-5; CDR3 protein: CSAGIWETQYF; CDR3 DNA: TGCAGTGCCGGGATTTGGGAGACCCAGTACTTC
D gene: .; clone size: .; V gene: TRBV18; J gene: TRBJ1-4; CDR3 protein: CASSPVNSDWVNEKLFF; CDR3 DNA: TGTGCCAGCTCACCAGTGAATTCGGACTGGGTAAATGAAAAACTGTTTTTT
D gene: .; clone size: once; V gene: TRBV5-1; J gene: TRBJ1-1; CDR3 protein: CASSSTTTVNTEAFF; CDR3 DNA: TGCGCCAGCAGCAGTACCACCACAGTGAACACTGAAGCTTTCTTT
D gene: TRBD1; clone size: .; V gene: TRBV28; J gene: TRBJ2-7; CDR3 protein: CASSPPRTGALEQYF; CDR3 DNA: TGTGCCAGCAGTCCCCCCAGGACAGGGGCCTTGGAGCAGTACTTC
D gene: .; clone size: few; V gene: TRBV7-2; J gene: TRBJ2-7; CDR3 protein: CASTEDGTTYEQYF; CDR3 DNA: TGTGCCAGCACCGAGGACGGGACAACCTACGAGCAGTACTTC
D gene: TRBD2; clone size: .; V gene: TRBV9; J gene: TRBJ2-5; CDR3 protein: CASSVGTSGRATETQYF; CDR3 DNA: TGTGCCAGCAGCGTAGGGACTAGCGGGAGGGCTACAGAGACCCAGTACTTC
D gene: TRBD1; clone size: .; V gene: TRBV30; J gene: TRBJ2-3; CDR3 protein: CAWSEDRGGTDTQYF; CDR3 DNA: TGTGCCTGGAGCGAAGACAGGGGCGGAACAGATACGCAGTATTTT
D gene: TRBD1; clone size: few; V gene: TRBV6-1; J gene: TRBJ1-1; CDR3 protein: CASSEAHRGSLKSEAFF; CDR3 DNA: TGTGCCAGCAGTGAAGCTCACAGGGGTTCCCTTAAATCTGAAGCTTTCTTT
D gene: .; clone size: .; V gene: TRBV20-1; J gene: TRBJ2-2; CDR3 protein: CSASLTGFTGELFF; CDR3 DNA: TGCAGTGCTAGTTTAACAGGGTTCACCGGGGAGCTGTTTTTT
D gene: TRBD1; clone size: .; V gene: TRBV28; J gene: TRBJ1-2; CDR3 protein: CASSFYQGAPNGYTF; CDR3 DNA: TGTGCCAGCAGTTTCTATCAGGGGGCGCCGAATGGCTACACCTTC
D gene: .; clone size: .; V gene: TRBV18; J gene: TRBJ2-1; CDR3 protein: CASSPQGGIDNEQFF; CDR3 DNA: TGTGCCAGCTCACCACAGGGGGGGATAGACAATGAGCAGTTCTTC
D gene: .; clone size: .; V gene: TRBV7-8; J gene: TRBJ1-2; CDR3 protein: CASSLDGTRANYGYTF; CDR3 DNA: TGTGCCAGCAGCTTAGATGGGACACGAGCTAACTATGGCTACACCTTC
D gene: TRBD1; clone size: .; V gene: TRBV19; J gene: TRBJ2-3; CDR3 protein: CASSIADRASTDTQYF; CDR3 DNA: TGTGCCAGTAGTATAGCGGACAGGGCCAGCACAGATACGCAGTATTTT
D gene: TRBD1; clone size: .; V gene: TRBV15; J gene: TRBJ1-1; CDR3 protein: CATSRVAGGYTEAFF; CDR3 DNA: TGTGCCACCAGCAGAGTGGCAGGGGGGTACACTGAAGCTTTCTTT
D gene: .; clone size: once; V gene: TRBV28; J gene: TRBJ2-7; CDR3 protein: CASTGKLYEQYF; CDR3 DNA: TGTGCCAGCACGGGGAAGCTTTACGAGCAGTACTTC
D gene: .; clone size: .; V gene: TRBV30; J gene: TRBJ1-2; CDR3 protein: CAWNNNYGYTF; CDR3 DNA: TGTGCCTGGAACAACAACTATGGCTACACCTTC
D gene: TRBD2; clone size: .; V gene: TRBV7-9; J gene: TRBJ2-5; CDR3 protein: CASSLVAGGMGETQYF; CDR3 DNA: TGTGCCAGCAGCTTAGTAGCGGGAGGTATGGGAGAGACCCAGTACTTC
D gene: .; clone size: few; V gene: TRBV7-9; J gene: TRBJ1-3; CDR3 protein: CASSFPGEGNTIYF; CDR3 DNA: TGTGCCAGCAGCTTTCCAGGGGAAGGAAACACCATATATTTT
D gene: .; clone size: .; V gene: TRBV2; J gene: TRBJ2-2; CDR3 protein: CASHVELSGTGELFF; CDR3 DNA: TGTGCCAGCCATGTTGAGCTCTCGGGCACCGGGGAGCTGTTTTTT
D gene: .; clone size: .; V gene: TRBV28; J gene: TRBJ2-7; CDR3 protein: CASSSPAGTYEQYF; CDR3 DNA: TGTGCCAGCAGTTCCCCGGCAGGGACCTACGAGCAGTACTTC
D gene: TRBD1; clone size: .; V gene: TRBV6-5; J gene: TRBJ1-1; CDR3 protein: CASSYSNRGNTEAFF; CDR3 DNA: TGTGCCAGCAGTTACTCGAACAGGGGAAACACTGAAGCTTTCTTT
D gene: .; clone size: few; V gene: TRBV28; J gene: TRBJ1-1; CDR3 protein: CASSLSAGWAFF; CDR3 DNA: TGTGCCAGCAGTTTATCTGCAGGGTGGGCTTTCTTT
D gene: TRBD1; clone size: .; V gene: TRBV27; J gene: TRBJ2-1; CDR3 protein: CASSPTDRVYNEQFF; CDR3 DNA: TGTGCCAGCAGTCCCACGGACAGGGTGTACAATGAGCAGTTCTTC
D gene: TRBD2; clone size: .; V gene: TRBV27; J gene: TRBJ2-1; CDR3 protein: CASSFFPSGSPHEQFF; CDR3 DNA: TGTGCCAGCAGTTTCTTTCCTAGCGGGAGCCCCCATGAGCAGTTCTTC
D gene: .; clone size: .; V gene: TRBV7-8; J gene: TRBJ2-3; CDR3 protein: CASSFDQEYLTDTQYF; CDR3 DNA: TGTGCCAGCAGCTTTGACCAGGAATATCTCACAGATACGCAGTATTTT
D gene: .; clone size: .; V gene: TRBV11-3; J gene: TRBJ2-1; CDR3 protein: CASSLVGRDYDEQFF; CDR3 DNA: TGTGCCAGCAGCTTAGTGGGGCGGGATTACGATGAGCAGTTCTTC
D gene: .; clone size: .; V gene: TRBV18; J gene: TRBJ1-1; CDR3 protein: CASSPTPGAEAFF; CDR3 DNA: TGTGCCAGCTCACCGACCCCCGGGGCTGAAGCTTTCTTT
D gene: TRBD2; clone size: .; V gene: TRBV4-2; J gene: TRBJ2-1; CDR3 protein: CASSQPGLAGVFF; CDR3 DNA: TGTGCCAGCAGCCAACCCGGACTAGCGGGCGTGTTCTTC
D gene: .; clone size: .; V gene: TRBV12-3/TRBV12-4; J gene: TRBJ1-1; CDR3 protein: CASSLTVEAFF; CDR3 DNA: TGTGCCAGCAGTCTCACGGTCGAAGCTTTCTTT
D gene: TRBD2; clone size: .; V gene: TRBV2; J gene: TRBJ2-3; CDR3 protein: CASPLLADTDTQYF; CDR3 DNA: TGTGCCAGCCCACTACTAGCGGACACAGATACGCAGTATTTT
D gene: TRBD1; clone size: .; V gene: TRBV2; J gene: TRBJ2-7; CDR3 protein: CASSVLRDSYEQYF; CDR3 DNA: TGTGCCAGCAGTGTCCTCCGGGACAGCTACGAGCAGTACTTC